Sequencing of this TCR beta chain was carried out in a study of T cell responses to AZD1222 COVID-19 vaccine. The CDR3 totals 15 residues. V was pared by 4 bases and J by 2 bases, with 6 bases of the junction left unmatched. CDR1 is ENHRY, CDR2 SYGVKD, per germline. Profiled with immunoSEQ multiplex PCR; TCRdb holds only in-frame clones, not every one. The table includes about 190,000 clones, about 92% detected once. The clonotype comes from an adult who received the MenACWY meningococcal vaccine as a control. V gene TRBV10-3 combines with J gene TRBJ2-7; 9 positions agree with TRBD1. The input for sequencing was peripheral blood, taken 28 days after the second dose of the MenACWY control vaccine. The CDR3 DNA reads TGTGCCATCAGTGGGGGGACAGGGCCTCCCTACGAGCAGTACTTC. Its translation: CAISGGTGPPYEQYF.